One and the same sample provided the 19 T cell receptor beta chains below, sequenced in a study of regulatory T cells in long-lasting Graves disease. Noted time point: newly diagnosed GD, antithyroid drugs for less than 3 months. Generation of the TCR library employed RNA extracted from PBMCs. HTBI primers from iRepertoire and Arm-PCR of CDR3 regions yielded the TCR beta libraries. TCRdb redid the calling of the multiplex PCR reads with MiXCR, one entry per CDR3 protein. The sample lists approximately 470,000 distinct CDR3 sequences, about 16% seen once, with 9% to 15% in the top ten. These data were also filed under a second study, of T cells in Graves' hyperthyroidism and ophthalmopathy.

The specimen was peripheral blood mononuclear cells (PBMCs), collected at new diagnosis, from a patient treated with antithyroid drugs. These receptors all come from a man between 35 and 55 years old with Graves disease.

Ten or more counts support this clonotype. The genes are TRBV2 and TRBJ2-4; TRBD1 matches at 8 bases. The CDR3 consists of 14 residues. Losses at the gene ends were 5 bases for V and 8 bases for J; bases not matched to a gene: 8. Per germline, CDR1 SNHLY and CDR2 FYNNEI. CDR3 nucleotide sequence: TGTGCCAGCAGTATAGACAGGGGATTGGACATTCAGTACTTC. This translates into CASSIDRGLDIQYF.

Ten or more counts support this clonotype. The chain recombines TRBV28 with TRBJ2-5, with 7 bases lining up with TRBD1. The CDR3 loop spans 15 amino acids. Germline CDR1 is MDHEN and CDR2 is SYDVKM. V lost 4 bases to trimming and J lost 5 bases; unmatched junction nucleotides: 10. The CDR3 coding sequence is TGTGCCAGCAGTTCGGCGGACAGGCCTCGGGAGACCCAGTACTTC. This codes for CASSSADRPRETQYF.

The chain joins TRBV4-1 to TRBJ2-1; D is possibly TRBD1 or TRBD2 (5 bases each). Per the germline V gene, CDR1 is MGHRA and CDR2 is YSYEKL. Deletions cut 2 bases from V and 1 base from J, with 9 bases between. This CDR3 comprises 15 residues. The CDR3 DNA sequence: TGCGCCAGCAGCCAACCGGGACGGTCCTACAATGAGCAGTTCTTC. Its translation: CASSQPGRSYNEQFF.

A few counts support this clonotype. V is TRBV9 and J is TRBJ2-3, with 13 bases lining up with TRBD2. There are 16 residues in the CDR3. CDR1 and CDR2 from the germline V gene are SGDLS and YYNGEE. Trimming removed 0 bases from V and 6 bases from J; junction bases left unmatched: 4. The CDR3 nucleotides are TGTGCCAGCAGCGTAGAAGGGACTAGCGGGATCGATACGCAGTATTTT. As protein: CASSVEGTSGIDTQYF.

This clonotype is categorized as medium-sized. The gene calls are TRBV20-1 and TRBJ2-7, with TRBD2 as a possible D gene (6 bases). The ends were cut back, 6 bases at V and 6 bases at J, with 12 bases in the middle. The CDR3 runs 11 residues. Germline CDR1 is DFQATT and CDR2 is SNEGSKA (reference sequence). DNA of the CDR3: TGCAGTGCCTCACTAGCAAGCGAGCAGTACTTC. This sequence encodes CSASLASEQYF.

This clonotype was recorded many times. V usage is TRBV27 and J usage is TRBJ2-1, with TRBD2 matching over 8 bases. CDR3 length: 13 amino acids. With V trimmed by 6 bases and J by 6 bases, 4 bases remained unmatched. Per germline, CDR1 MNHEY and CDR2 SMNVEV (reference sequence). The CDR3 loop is CASSGRERNEQFF. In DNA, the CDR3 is TGTGCCAGCAGCGGGAGGGAACGCAATGAGCAGTTCTTC.

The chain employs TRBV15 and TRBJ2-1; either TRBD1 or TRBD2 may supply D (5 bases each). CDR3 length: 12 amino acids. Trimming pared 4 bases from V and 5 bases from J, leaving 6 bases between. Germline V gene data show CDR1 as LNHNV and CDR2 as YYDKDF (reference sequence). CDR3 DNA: TGTGCCACCAGCACGGGACACAATGAGCAGTTCTTC. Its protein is CATSTGHNEQFF.

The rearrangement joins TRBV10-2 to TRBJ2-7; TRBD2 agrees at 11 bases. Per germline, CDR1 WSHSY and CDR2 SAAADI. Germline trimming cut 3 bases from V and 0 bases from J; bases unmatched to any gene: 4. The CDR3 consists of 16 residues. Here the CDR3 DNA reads TGCGCCAGCAGTGACCCGACTAGCGGGAACTCCTACGAGCAGTACTTC. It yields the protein CASSDPTSGNSYEQYF.

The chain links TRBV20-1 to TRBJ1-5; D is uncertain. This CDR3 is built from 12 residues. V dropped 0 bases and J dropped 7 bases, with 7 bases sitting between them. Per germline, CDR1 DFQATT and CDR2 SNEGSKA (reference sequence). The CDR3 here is CSARDIGQPQHF. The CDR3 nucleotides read TGCAGTGCTAGAGATATTGGGCAGCCCCAGCATTTT.

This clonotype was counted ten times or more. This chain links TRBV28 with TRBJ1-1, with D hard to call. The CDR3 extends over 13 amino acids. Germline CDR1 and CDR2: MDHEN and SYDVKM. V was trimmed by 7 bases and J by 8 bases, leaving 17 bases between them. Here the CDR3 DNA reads TGTGCCAGCACCCATGTGGATGGGCCAGAAGCTTTCTTT. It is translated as CASTHVDGPEAFF.

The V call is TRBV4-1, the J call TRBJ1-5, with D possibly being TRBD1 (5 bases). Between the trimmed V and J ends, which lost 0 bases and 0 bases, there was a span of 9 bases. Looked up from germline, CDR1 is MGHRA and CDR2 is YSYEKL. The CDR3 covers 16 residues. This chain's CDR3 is CASSQDSTVSNQPQHF. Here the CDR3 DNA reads TGCGCCAGCAGCCAAGATTCGACAGTTAGCAATCAGCCCCAGCATTTT.

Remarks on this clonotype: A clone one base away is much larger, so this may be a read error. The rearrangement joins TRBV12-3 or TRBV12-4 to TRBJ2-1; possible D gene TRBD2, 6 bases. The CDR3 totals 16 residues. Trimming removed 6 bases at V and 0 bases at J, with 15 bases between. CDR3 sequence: CASSRVAAHSYNEQFF. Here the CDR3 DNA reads TGTGCCAGCAGCCGAGTAGCGGCCCACTCCTACAATGAGCAGTTCTTC.

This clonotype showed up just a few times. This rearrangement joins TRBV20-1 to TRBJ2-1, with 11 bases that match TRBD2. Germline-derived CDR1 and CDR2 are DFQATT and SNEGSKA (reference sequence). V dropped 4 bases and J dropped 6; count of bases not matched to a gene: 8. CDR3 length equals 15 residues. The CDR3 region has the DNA TGCAGTGCTACCCACGGGACTAGCGGCGGCAATGAGCAGTTCTTC. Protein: CSATHGTSGGNEQFF.

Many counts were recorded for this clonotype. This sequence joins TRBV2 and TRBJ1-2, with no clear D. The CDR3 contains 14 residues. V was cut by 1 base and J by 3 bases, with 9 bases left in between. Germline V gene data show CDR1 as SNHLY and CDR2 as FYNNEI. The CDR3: CASSEGTAYYGYTF. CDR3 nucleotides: TGTGCCAGCAGTGAAGGGACGGCCTACTATGGCTACACCTTC.

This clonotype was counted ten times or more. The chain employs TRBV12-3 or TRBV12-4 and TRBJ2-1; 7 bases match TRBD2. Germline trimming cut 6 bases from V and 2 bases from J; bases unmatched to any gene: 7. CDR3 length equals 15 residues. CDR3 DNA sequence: TGTGCCAGCAGGCCTGGGAGGGCCGCCTACAATGAGCAGTTCTTC. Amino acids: CASRPGRAAYNEQFF.

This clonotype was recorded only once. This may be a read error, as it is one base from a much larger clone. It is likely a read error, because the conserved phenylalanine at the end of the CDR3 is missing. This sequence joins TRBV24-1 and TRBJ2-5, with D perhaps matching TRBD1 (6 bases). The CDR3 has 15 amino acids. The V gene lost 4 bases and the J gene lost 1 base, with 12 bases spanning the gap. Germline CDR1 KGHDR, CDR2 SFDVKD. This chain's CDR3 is CATSDPDRIQETQYL. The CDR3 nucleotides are TGTGCCACCAGTGACCCCGACAGGATCCAAGAGACCCAGTACCTC.

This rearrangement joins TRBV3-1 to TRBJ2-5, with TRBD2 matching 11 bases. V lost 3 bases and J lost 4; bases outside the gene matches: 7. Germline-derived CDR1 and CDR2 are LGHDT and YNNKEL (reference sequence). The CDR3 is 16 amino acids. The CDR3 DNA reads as TGTGCCAGCAGCCACCTACTAGCGGGGGAGGGAGAGACCCAGTACTTC. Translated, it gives CASSHLLAGEGETQYF.

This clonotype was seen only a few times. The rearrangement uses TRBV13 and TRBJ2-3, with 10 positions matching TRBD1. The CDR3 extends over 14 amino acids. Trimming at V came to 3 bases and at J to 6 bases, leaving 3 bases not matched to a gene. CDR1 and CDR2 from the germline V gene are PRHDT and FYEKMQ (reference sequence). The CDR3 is CASSFRTGGDTQYF. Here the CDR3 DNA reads TGTGCCAGCAGCTTCAGGACAGGGGGGGATACGCAGTATTTT.

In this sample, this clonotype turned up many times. CDR3 DNA: TGTGCCACTAGCGGGAGCTACAATGAGCAGTTCTTC. It is translated as CATSGSYNEQFF. The chain uses TRBV2 and TRBJ2-1; 10 bases match TRBD2. The germline V gene encodes CDR1 SNHLY and CDR2 FYNNEI. After removal of 10 bases from V and 3 bases from J, the junction contained 0 bases not matched to a gene. The CDR3 spans 12 residues.